This paragraph covers one T cell receptor beta chain sequence. The V and J ends lost 4 bases and 1 base respectively, with 7 bases between them. Germline CDR1 reads MNHNS; CDR2 reads SASEGT. The CDR3 contains 13 residues. This specimen belongs to a study of shared clonotypes between healthy human individuals. On the study more broadly: For every donor, three CD4 naive, three CD4 memory, two CD8 naive and one CD8 memory plates were used.

Data came from immunoSEQ multiplex PCR; TCRdb stores just in-frame clones and leaves some out. Of hundreds of thousands of clones in the sample, approximately 96% were seen once. CD45RO negativity and positive selection for CCR7 defined naive CD8 cells, a population that excluded terminally differentiated effector memory CD45RA+ cells. Sequencing was done on a sample of naive CD8+ T cells sorted from blood. V gene TRBV6-1 combines with J gene TRBJ1-1; D unclear. The receptor's source is a woman aged 30 to 39 in good health. The CDR3 nucleotides are TGTGCCAGCAGTGGGGTAGAGAACACTGAAGCTTTCTTT. Protein: CASSGVENTEAFF.